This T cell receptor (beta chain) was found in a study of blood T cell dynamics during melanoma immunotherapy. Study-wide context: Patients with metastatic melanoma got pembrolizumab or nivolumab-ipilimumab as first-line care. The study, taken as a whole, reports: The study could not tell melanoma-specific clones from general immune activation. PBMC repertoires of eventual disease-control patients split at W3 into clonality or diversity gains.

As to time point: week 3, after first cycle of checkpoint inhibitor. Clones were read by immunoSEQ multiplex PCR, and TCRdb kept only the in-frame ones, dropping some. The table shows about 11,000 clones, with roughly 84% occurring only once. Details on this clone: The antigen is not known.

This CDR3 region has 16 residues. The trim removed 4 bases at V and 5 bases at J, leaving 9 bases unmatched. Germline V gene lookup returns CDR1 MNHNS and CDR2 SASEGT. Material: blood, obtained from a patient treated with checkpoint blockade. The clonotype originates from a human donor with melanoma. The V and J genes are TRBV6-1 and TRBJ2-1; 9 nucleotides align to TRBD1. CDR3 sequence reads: CASSVLPGQGNNEQFF. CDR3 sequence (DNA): TGTGCCAGCAGTGTACTTCCGGGACAGGGTAACAATGAGCAGTTCTTC.